The 13 T cell receptor beta chains in this list originate from one sample, sequenced in a study of CD8 T cells in Susac syndrome. An amount of RNA that ranged from roughly 0.5 to 1 ug was reverse transcribed with random hexamers. TCRdb itself ran the immunoSEQ multiplex PCR reads through MiXCR, one entry per CDR3 protein. Among just over 80,000 distinct CDR3 sequences listed, around 94% were seen once. Sequencing input: CD8+ T cells from PBMCs. These receptors were taken from a human donor in good health.

The chain joins TRBV7-9 to TRBJ1-6; maybe TRBD1 (5 bases). The CDR3 has 17 amino acids. Deletions cut 6 bases from V and 9 bases from J, with 24 bases between. CDR1 SEHNR and CDR2 FQNEAQ come from the germline V gene (reference sequence). The CDR3 sequence is CASRGHEWGETGSPLHF. The CDR3 region has the DNA TGTGCCAGCAGGGGCCACGAGTGGGGCGAAACTGGTTCACCCCTCCACTTT.

The CDR3 sequence is CASSMGLPGTGNTIYF. CDR3 nucleotide sequence: TGTGCCAGTAGTATGGGGCTGCCCGGAACTGGAAACACCATATATTTT. This rearrangement joins TRBV19 to TRBJ1-3; TRBD1 is a possible D gene (5 bases). The germline V gene encodes CDR1 LNHDA and CDR2 SQIVND (reference sequence). Between the trimmed V and J ends, which lost 3 bases and 2 bases, there was a span of 14 bases. The CDR3 runs to 16 residues.

This clonotype was seen only once. The gene calls are TRBV13 and TRBJ2-3; TRBD1 agrees at 8 bases. The CDR3 is 15 amino acids. Germline CDR1 reads PRHDT; CDR2 reads FYEKMQ (reference sequence). After removal of 4 bases from V and 2 bases from J, the junction contained 5 bases not matched to a gene. The CDR3 region is CASSSKDRDTDTQYF. The CDR3 bases are TGTGCCAGCAGCTCGAAGGACAGGGACACAGATACGCAGTATTTT.

The chain carries TRBV28 and TRBJ2-7; 11 nucleotides line up with TRBD2. The V and J ends lost 5 bases and 7 bases, in that order; junction bases with no gene match: 7. The CDR3 sequence is 14 residues long. The germline gives CDR1 MDHEN, CDR2 SYDVKM. The CDR3 region has the DNA TGTGCCAGCAGTGAACTAGCGGGAGTAAGAGAGCAGTACGTC. Protein: CASSELAGVREQYV.

The V call is TRBV18, the J call TRBJ2-7; 7 nucleotides align to TRBD1. Germline V gives CDR1 KGHSH, CDR2 LQKENI. The CDR3 runs to 14 residues. J lost 0 bases, V lost 4 bases, and 3 bases had no gene match. This CDR3 is CASSLTGSSYEQYF. CDR3 DNA sequence: TGTGCCAGCTCACTGACAGGGTCCTCCTACGAGCAGTACTTC.

CDR3 nucleotides: TGTGCCAGCAGTTACTCAGTTAATAATTCACCCCTCCACTTT. Its translation: CASSYSVNNSPLHF. The chain employs TRBV6-5 and TRBJ1-6; D is uncertain. V lost 0 bases and J lost 5, with 5 bases in between. Germline CDR1 reads MNHEY; CDR2 reads SVGAGI. The CDR3 spans 14 residues.

V is TRBV7-9 and J is TRBJ2-7; TRBD1 matches at 7 bases. Per germline, CDR1 SEHNR and CDR2 FQNEAQ (reference sequence). With V trimmed by 4 bases and J by 2 bases, 5 bases remained unmatched. The CDR3 loop spans 14 amino acids. CDR3 amino acids: CASSYPDRAYEQYF. As DNA, the CDR3 is TGTGCCAGCAGCTATCCCGACAGGGCCTACGAGCAGTACTTC.

The genes are TRBV11-2 and TRBJ2-2, with D unclear. The V gene's germline CDR1 is SGHAT and CDR2 FQNNGV. V lost 5 bases, J lost 7 bases, and 20 bases lay in between. There are 16 residues in the CDR3. CDR3 in DNA: TGTGCCAGCAGCGCGTACGGTTTGGGTCTAGACGGGGAGCTGTTTTTT. Amino acid sequence: CASSAYGLGLDGELFF.

This sequence joins TRBV12-5 and TRBJ2-5; D ambiguous. This CDR3 comprises 14 residues. CDR1 and CDR2 (germline): LGHNT, FRNRAP. Trimming removed 4 bases at V and 1 base at J, with 10 bases between. This CDR3 reads CASGSWTSQETQYF. The CDR3 nucleotides are TGTGCTAGTGGTTCCTGGACCTCCCAAGAGACCCAGTACTTC.

The rearrangement joins TRBV27 to TRBJ2-5, with D possibly being TRBD1 (6 bases). The length of the CDR3 is 16 residues. Trimming shortened V by 6 bases and J by 5 bases, and 22 bases separated the two germline ends. Germline CDR1 and CDR2: MNHEY and SMNVEV (reference sequence). In DNA, the CDR3 is TGTGCCAGCAGCCGCACGGGTTCCGGTACAGGGGAGACCCAGTACTTC. As protein: CASSRTGSGTGETQYF.

The genes are TRBV15 and TRBJ2-2; a possible D gene is TRBD2 (5 bases). Germline V lookup: CDR1 LNHNV, CDR2 YYDKDF (reference sequence). This CDR3 is built from 14 residues. The ends were cut back, 7 bases at V and 10 bases at J, with 19 bases in the middle. CDR3 DNA: TGTGCCACCACTGCGGACTCACCACCTAAGGAGCTGTTTTTT. This encodes CATTADSPPKELFF.

This rearrangement joins TRBV7-8 to TRBJ1-2, with D unresolved. Germline assignment: CDR1 SGHVS and CDR2 FQNEAQ. The CDR3 sequence is 15 residues long. V gave up 6 bases and J gave up 4 bases, with 18 bases separating them. This chain's CDR3 is CASRPHPDGIYGYTF. The CDR3 DNA sequence: TGTGCCAGCAGGCCACACCCCGACGGCATCTATGGCTACACCTTC.

The chain recombines TRBV20-1 with TRBJ1-1; TRBD1 is a possible D gene (5 bases). V lost 5 bases and J lost 10, with 14 bases in between. CDR1 and CDR2 from the germline V gene are DFQATT and SNEGSKA (reference sequence). The CDR3 is 11 amino acids. The CDR3 nucleotides read TGCAGTGCTGGGGGACTCATAGGAGCTTTCTTT. Translation: CSAGGLIGAFF.